One and the same sample provided the 2 T cell receptor beta chains below, sequenced in a study of cytomegalovirus exposure and HLA in healthy donors. PCR was performed using 60 Vbeta and 13 Jbeta primers. Profiled with immunoSEQ multiplex PCR; TCRdb holds only in-frame clones, not every one. The table lists 120,000 or so clones, roughly 80% of them singletons. What was sequenced was PBMCs. These receptors all come from a man aged 18 to 35 in good health and CMV-seropositive.

The chain combines TRBV15 with TRBJ1-4; D is ambiguous. The CDR3 is 16 amino acids. From germline, CDR1 is LNHNV and CDR2 YYDKDF (reference sequence). Trimming shortened V by 0 bases and J by 0 bases, and 8 bases separated the two germline ends. The CDR3, as DNA: TGTGCCACCAGCAGAGAAGCGGCTGCAACTAATGAAAAACTGTTTTTT. It specifies CATSREAAATNEKLFF.

This clone was seen once. The CDR3 DNA reads as TGTGCCTGGATTCGGGGGATCACTGAAGCTTTCTTT. Amino acid sequence: CAWIRGITEAFF. The chain has TRBV30 and TRBJ1-1, with D maybe TRBD1 (5 bases). Per the germline V gene, CDR1 is GTSNPN and CDR2 is SVGIG (reference sequence). V lost 4 bases and J lost 4, with 10 bases in between. The CDR3 length is 12 residues.